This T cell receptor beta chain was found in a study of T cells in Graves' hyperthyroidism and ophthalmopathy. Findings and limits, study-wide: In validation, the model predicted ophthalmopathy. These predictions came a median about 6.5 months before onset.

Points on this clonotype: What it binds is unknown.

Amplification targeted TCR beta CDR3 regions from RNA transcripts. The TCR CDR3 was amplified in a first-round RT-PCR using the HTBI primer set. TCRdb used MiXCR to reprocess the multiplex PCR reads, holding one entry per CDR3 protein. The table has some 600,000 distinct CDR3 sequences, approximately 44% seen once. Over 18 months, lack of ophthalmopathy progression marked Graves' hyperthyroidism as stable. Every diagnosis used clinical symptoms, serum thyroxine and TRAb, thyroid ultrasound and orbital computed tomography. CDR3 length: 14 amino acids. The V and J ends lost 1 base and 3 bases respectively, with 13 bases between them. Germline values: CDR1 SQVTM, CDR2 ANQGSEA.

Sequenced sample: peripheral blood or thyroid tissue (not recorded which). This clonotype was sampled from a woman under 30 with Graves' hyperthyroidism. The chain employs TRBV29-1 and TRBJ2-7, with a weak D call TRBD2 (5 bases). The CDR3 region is CSVEGGPGFYEQYF. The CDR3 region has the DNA TGCAGCGTTGAAGGCGGACCGGGGTTCTACGAGCAGTACTTC.